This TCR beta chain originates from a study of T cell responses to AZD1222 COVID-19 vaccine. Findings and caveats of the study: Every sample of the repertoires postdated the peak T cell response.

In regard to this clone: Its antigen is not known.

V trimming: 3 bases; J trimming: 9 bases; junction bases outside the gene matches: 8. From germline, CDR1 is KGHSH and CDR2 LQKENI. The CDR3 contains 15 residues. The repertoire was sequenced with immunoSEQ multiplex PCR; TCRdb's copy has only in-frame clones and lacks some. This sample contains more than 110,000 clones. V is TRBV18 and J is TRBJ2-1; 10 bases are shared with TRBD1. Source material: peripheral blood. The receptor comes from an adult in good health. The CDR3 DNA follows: TGTGCCAGCTCACCTTCACCGGGACAGGGGATTGAGCAGTTCTTC. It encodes CASSPSPGQGIEQFF.